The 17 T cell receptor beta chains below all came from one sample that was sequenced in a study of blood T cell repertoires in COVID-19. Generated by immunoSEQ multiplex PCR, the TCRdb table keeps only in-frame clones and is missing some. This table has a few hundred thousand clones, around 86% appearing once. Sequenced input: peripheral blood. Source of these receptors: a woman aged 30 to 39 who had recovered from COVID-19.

In DNA, the CDR3 is TGTGCCAGCAGCCGGGAGACTAATAAGGAGACCCAGTACTTC. Its protein is CASSRETNKETQYF. The gene calls are TRBV3-1 (or the pseudogene TRBV3-2) and TRBJ2-5; tentatively, D is TRBD2 (5 bases). The CDR3 is 14 amino acids. Trimming took 4 bases from V and 5 from J, leaving 14 bases between them. Germline-derived CDR1 and CDR2 are LGHDT and YNNKEL (reference sequence).

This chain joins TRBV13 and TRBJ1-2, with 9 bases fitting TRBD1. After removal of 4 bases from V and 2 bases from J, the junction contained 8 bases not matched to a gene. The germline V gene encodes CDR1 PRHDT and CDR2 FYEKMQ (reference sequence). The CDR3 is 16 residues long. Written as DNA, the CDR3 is TGTGCCAGCAGCTCGGATACAGGGGGCGGAAACTATGGCTACACCTTC. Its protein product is CASSSDTGGGNYGYTF. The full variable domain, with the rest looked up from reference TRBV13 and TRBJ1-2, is AAGVIQSPRHLIKEKRETATLKCYPIPRHDTVYWYQQGPGQDPQFLISFYEKMQSDKGSIPDRFSAQQFSDYHSELNMSSLELGDSALYFCASSSDTGGGNYGYTFGSGTRLTVV.

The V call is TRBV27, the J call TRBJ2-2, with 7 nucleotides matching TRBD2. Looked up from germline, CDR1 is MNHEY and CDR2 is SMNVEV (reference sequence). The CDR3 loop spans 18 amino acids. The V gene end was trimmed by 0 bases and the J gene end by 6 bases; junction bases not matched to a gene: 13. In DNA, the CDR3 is TGTGCCAGCAGTTTATCGGGGACTACCCCTCTTGGGGCCGGGGAGCTGTTTTTT. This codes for CASSLSGTTPLGAGELFF.

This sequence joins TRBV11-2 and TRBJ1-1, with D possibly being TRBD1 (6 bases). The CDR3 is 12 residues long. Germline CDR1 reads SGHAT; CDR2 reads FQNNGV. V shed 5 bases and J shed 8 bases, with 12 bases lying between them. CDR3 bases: TGTGCCAGCAGCATTTGGACAGACGAAGCTTTCTTT. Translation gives CASSIWTDEAFF.

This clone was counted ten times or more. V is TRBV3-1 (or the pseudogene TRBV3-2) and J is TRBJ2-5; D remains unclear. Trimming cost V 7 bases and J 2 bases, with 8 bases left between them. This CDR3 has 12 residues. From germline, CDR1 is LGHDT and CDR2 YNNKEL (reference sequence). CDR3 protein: CASNQLQETQYF. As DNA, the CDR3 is TGTGCCAGCAACCAGTTACAAGAGACCCAGTACTTC.

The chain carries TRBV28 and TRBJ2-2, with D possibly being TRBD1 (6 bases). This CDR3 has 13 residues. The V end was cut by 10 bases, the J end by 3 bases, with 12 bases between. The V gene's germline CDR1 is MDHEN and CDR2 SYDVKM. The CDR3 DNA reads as TGTGCCACCACCAACAGGGACACCGGGGAGCTGTTTTTT. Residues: CATTNRDTGELFF.

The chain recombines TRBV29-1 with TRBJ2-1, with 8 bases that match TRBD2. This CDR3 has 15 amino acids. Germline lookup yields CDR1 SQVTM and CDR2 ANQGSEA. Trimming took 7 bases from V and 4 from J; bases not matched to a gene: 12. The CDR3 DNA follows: TGCAGCGCTCTAGCGAGCGGGAGCGGGTACAATGAGCAGTTCTTC. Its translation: CSALASGSGYNEQFF.

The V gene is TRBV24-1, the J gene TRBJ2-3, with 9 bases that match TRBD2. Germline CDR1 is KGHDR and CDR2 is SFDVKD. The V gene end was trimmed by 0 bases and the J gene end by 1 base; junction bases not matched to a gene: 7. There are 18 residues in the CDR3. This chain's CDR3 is CATSDLQTAGGGTDTQYF. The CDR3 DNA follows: TGTGCCACCAGTGATTTGCAAACGGCGGGAGGGGGCACAGATACGCAGTATTTT.

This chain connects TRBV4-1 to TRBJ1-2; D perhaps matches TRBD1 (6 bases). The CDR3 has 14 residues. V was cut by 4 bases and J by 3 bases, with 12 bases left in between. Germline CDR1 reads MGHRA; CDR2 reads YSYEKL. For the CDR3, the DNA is TGCGCCAGCAGCCTCCCTGGGGGCCACTATGGCTACACCTTC. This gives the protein CASSLPGGHYGYTF.

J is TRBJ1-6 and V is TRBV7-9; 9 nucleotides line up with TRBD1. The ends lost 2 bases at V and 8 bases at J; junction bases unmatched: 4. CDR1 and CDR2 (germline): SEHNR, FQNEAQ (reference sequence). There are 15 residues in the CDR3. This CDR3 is CASSLLWTGDSPLHF. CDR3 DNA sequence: TGTGCCAGCAGCTTACTGTGGACAGGGGATTCACCCCTCCACTTT.

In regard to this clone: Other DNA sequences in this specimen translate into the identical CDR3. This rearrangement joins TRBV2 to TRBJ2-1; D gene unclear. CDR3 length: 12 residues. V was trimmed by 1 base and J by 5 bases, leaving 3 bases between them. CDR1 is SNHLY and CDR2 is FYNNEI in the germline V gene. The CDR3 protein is CASSEDNNEQFF. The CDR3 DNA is TGTGCCAGCAGTGAAGACAACAATGAGCAGTTCTTC.

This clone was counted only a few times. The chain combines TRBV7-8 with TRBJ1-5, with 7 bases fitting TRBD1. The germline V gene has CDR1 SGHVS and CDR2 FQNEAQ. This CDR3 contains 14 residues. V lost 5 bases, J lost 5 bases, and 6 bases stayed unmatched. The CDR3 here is CASSTRGLDQPQHF. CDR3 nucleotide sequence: TGTGCCAGCAGCACCAGGGGGTTGGATCAGCCCCAGCATTTT.

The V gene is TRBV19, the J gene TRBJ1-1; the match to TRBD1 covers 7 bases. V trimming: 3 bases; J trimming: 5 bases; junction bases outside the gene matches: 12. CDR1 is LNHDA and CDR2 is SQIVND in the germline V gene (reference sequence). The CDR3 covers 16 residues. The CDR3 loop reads CASSIAPTGLGTEAFF. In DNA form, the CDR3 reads TGTGCCAGTAGTATTGCCCCGACAGGGCTTGGGACTGAAGCTTTCTTT.

The DNA for the CDR3 is TGTGCCAGCAGCCCCGGGAATGTAGCTAGCGGGGGGATGCCGGAGGAGACCCAGTACTTC. Amino acids: CASSPGNVASGGMPEETQYF. This sequence joins TRBV7-8 and TRBJ2-5, with 11 bases matching TRBD2. Germline V gene sequence: CDR1 SGHVS, CDR2 FQNEAQ. There are 20 residues in the CDR3. The ends lost 5 bases at V and 5 bases at J; junction bases unmatched: 22.

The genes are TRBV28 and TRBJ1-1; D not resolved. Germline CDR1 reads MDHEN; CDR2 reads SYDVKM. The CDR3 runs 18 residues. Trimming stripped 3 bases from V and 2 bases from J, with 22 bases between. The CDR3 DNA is TGTGCCAGCAGTTTCCCGGGGTGGAGCACTGAAATCAACACTGAAGCTTTCTTT. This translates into CASSFPGWSTEINTEAFF.

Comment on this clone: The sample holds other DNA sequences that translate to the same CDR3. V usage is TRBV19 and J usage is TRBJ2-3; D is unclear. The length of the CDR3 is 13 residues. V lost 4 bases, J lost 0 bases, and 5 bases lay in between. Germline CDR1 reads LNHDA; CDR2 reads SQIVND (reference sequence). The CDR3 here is CASSTTSTDTQYF. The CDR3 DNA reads TGTGCCAGTAGTACAACAAGCACAGATACGCAGTATTTT.

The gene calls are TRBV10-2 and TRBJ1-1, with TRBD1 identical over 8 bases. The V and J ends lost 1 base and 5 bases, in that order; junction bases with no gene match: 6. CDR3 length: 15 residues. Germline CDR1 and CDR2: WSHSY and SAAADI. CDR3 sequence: CASSEFQGASTEAFF. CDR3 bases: TGCGCCAGCAGTGAGTTTCAGGGGGCCAGTACTGAAGCTTTCTTT.